Listed below are T cell receptor beta chains from one sample, sequenced in a study of lymphopenia after photon versus proton radiotherapy. The repertoire was sequenced with immunoSEQ multiplex PCR; TCRdb's copy has only in-frame clones and lacks some. The sample records 12,000 or so clones, around 89% being singletons. The sequenced sample was peripheral blood, obtained from a patient treated with proton-based radiotherapy. The receptors were sampled from a man in his 60s with pancreatic cancer. Each CDR3 is given with its conserved first and last residue. The D gene is left open where the match is weak. Some rows have no size entry. The others give once, few or many, or a class for an expanded clone.

TRBV15	TRBJ1-2	NA	NA	TGTGCCACCAGCAGAGAAGGGGGCTATGGCTACACCTTC	CATSREGGYGYTF
TRBV5-4	TRBJ2-5	NA	NA	TGTGCCAGCAGCTCCGAGCTAGCGGAGACCCAGTACTTC	CASSSELAETQYF
TRBV5-1	TRBJ2-1	NA	NA	TGCGCCAGCAGCCCTGGGGGAGGAGGGTCCAATGAGCAGTTCTTC	CASSPGGGGSNEQFF
TRBV15	TRBJ2-5	NA	NA	TGTGCCACCAGCACCTTCGTTACTAGCAGCCAAGAGACCCAGTACTTC	CATSTFVTSSQETQYF
TRBV19	TRBJ2-5	NA	TRBD1	TGTGCCAGCCGCGGGACAGGGGCCCAAGAGACCCAGTACTTC	CASRGTGAQETQYF
TRBV29-1	TRBJ2-7	NA	NA	TGCAGCGTTGTTGGGCAGGGTGGCGAGCAGTACTTC	CSVVGQGGEQYF
TRBV5-6	TRBJ1-1	NA	NA	TGTGCCAGCAGCTTTTACAGAAGAATTATGAACACTGAAGCTTTCTTT	CASSFYRRIMNTEAFF
TRBV5-1	TRBJ2-6	NA	NA	TGCGCCAGCAGCTTGGGGCCCACCGAGTCTGGGGCCAACGTCCTGACTTTC	CASSLGPTESGANVLTF
TRBV2	TRBJ2-7	NA	NA	TGTGCCAGCAGTTCGGACGGCTACGAGCAGTACTTC	CASSSDGYEQYF
TRBV28	TRBJ1-2	NA	TRBD1	TGTGCCAGCAGGTCGACAGGGACGAACTATGGCTACACCTTC	CASRSTGTNYGYTF
TRBV19	TRBJ2-1	NA	TRBD1	TGTGCCAGTAGCCCCATACAGGGGGCGGGTTACAATGAGCAGTTCTTC	CASSPIQGAGYNEQFF
TRBV18	TRBJ2-5	NA	NA	TGTGCCAGCTCACCCGCCTTAGGGGAGACCCAGTACTTC	CASSPALGETQYF
TRBV7-2	TRBJ2-2	few	NA	TGTGCCAGCAGCTTTCAATTTCGGGCCTCGAACACCGGGGAGCTGTTTTTT	CASSFQFRASNTGELFF
TRBV19	TRBJ1-5	NA	NA	TGTGCCAGTGAACTACGAGGAAGCAATCAGCCCCAGCATTTT	CASELRGSNQPQHF
TRBV25-1	TRBJ2-7	NA	TRBD2	TGTGCCAGCAGTGACCCTCGGGGGGGGGCCTCCTACGAGCAGTACTTC	CASSDPRGGASYEQYF
TRBV7-3	TRBJ2-2	NA	NA	TGTGCCAGCAGCTTAAGTGTCACCGGGGAGCTGTTTTTT	CASSLSVTGELFF
TRBV18	TRBJ1-2	NA	NA	TGTGCCAGCTCGCAAAGGACGGCCTCTAACTATGGCTACACCTTC	CASSQRTASNYGYTF
TRBV4-2	TRBJ2-3	NA	NA	TGTGCCAGCAGCCAAGATCAATTAGATACGCAGTATTTT	CASSQDQLDTQYF
TRBV5-1	TRBJ2-1	NA	TRBD2	TGCGCCAGCAGCGGCGGGACTAGTGTTGAGCAGTTCTTC	CASSGGTSVEQFF
TRBV15	TRBJ1-6	NA	NA	TGTGCCACCAGCAATTTTGGGAACCATTCACCCCTCCACTTT	CATSNFGNHSPLHF
TRBV7-2	TRBJ1-2	NA	TRBD1	TGTGCCAGCAGCTTAGGGGGACAGGGGGCAAGATTGTTTGGCTACACCTTC	CASSLGGQGARLFGYTF
TRBV19	TRBJ2-1	NA	TRBD1	TGTGCCAGTAGTATCGGACAGGGGCCGCACAATGAGCAGTTCTTC	CASSIGQGPHNEQFF
TRBV28	TRBJ2-1	NA	TRBD1	TGTGCCAGCAGGCCCGGGACAGGCCCCAAGTTCTTC	CASRPGTGPKFF
TRBV7-2	TRBJ2-5	NA	TRBD2	TGTGCCAGCAGCCGACTAGCGGGTCAAGAGACCCAGTACTTC	CASSRLAGQETQYF
TRBV6-1	TRBJ2-5	NA	TRBD2	TGTGCCAGCAGGGGAGGGCCTGGGGAGACCCAGTACTTC	CASRGGPGETQYF
TRBV29-1	TRBJ2-7	NA	TRBD1	TGCAGCGGAGGGACAGGGCAGAGCGAGCAGTACTTC	CSGGTGQSEQYF
TRBV27	TRBJ2-2	NA	NA	TGTGCCAGCACCTCTAGGAGTAGCGACCTCACCGGGGAGCTGTTTTTT	CASTSRSSDLTGELFF
TRBV19	TRBJ2-5	NA	NA	TGTGCCAGTAGTATATATGGGGGACCCCAGTACTTC	CASSIYGGPQYF
TRBV5-6	TRBJ2-6	NA	NA	TGTGCCAGCAGTTTATGGGGCGCTGGGGCCAACGTCCTGACTTTC	CASSLWGAGANVLTF
TRBV2	TRBJ1-4	NA	TRBD1	TGTGCCAGCAGTGCCAACAGGGGCTCAAATGAAAAACTGTTTTTT	CASSANRGSNEKLFF
TRBV28	TRBJ1-5	few	NA	TGTGCCAGCAGTTTTCTCAGCGGGGGCGGCAATCAGCCCCAGCATTTT	CASSFLSGGGNQPQHF
TRBV2	TRBJ2-1	few	NA	TGTGCCAGCAGTGTCGGGCTCAGCTCCTACAATGAGCAGTTCTTC	CASSVGLSSYNEQFF
TRBV11-3	TRBJ1-2	NA	NA	TGTGCCAGCAGCTTCCTGACAGGCGCTGTCAACTATGGCTACACCTTC	CASSFLTGAVNYGYTF
TRBV5-1	TRBJ1-1	NA	NA	TGCGCCAGCAGCCGGCGCCAGGGAACTGAAGCTTTCTTT	CASSRRQGTEAFF
TRBV28	TRBJ1-2	NA	TRBD1	TGTGCCAGCAGTTTAGGACAGGGGGCCTATGGCTACACCTTC	CASSLGQGAYGYTF
TRBV7-2	TRBJ2-1	NA	TRBD2	TGTGCCAGCAGCTTAGCACTAGCGGGAGGCGAGCAGTTCTTC	CASSLALAGGEQFF